This is a list of T cell receptor beta chains from one sample in a study of monozygotic twins with inflammatory bowel disease. TCRdb reprocessed the 5' RACE reads; each CDR3 protein has one entry and no DNA is given. The sample table sets out 150,000 to 200,000 distinct CDR3 sequences. Sequencing used blood. These receptors came from a human donor with ulcerative colitis or Crohn's disease, or a healthy co-twin of an affected twin (not recorded which). The CDR3 runs from the conserved cysteine through the conserved F or W. Each record gives: J gene, V gene, CDR3 protein.

J: TRBJ2-3
V: TRBV5-6
CDR3: CASSLLGSGLSTDTQYF

J: TRBJ2-1
V: TRBV15
CDR3: CATSLQAGVTYNEQFF

J: TRBJ2-1
V: TRBV5-1
CDR3: CASRRRERDEQFF

J: TRBJ2-1
V: TRBV7-2
CDR3: CASTRIGVYNEQFF

J: TRBJ2-2
V: TRBV29-1
CDR3: CSVGQGAAGELFF

J: TRBJ1-4
V: TRBV24-1
CDR3: CATSGRSGEKLFF

J: TRBJ1-1
V: TRBV5-1
CDR3: CASTMDPGRDTEAFF

J: TRBJ2-5
V: TRBV24-1
CDR3: CATSDFARGDETQYF

J: TRBJ1-5
V: TRBV4-1
CDR3: CASSQEATRGNQPQHF

J: TRBJ2-1
V: TRBV11-3
CDR3: CASSFKENEQFF

J: TRBJ1-2
V: TRBV7-2
CDR3: CASSFGTGGEGYTF

J: TRBJ1-5
V: TRBV6-6
CDR3: CASPGGGNQPQHF

J: TRBJ2-7
V: TRBV4-3
CDR3: CASSQDRGSYEQYF

J: TRBJ2-4
V: TRBV15
CDR3: CATSRDIPGNIQYF

J: TRBJ2-7
V: TRBV5-1
CDR3: CASRSSGYEQYF

J: TRBJ2-7
V: TRBV6-2/TRBV6-3
CDR3: CASTRDYEQYF

J: TRBJ2-1
V: TRBV6-2/TRBV6-3
CDR3: CASSSQREISYNEQFF

J: TRBJ2-2
V: TRBV28
CDR3: CASRRDRVNTGELFF

J: TRBJ2-1
V: TRBV19
CDR3: CASTGRGRGYEQFF

J: TRBJ2-5
V: TRBV7-9
CDR3: CASSGLAETQYF

J: TRBJ1-4
V: TRBV28
CDR3: CASSSQGTTNEKLFF

J: TRBJ1-2
V: TRBV12-3/TRBV12-4
CDR3: CASSLGLWGRDYGYTF

J: TRBJ2-5
V: TRBV5-4
CDR3: CASSSIGARETQYF

J: TRBJ2-5
V: TRBV19
CDR3: CASSMRGLQETQYF

J: TRBJ1-1
V: TRBV6-7
CDR3: CASSLRSGPNTEAFF

J: TRBJ1-5
V: TRBV3-1
CDR3: CASSQGYGTRALQPQHF

J: TRBJ2-1
V: TRBV11-2
CDR3: CASSVPGLAGPSSYNEQFF

J: TRBJ2-7
V: TRBV28
CDR3: CASSLYLMGTYEQYF

J: TRBJ2-1
V: TRBV11-1
CDR3: CASSSSTGRFSVGNEQFF

J: TRBJ2-7
V: TRBV9
CDR3: CASSANQGQGGDEQYF

J: TRBJ2-7
V: TRBV5-1
CDR3: CASSLGTYTFSYEQYF

J: TRBJ1-2
V: TRBV20-1
CDR3: CSARDPGTGGIYGYTF

J: TRBJ2-5
V: TRBV11-2
CDR3: CASSLRLLAGEETQYF

J: TRBJ2-7
V: TRBV5-1
CDR3: CASSFGTSRVNEQYF

J: TRBJ2-1
V: TRBV12-3/TRBV12-4
CDR3: CASSHPGNEQFF

J: TRBJ1-1
V: TRBV2
CDR3: CASRDRETRFTEAFF

J: TRBJ1-2
V: TRBV10-3
CDR3: CAISEPGDNYGYTF

J: TRBJ2-4
V: TRBV9
CDR3: CASSVGGWGNMQYF

J: TRBJ1-4
V: TRBV14
CDR3: CASSQGQGANEKLFF

J: TRBJ2-7
V: TRBV28
CDR3: CASSQGLSYEQYF

J: TRBJ1-5
V: TRBV15
CDR3: CATSRDWGVGQPQHF

J: TRBJ1-5
V: TRBV19
CDR3: CASSSGTRTGAWKPQHF

J: TRBJ2-6
V: TRBV12-5
CDR3: CASGLILGSGHLSGANVLTF

J: TRBJ2-7
V: TRBV12-3/TRBV12-4
CDR3: CASRGTGRNEQYF

J: TRBJ2-1
V: TRBV18
CDR3: CASSPISSGGYNEQFF

J: TRBJ1-3
V: TRBV5-1
CDR3: CASSLVGSVGNTIYF

J: TRBJ1-6
V: TRBV5-4
CDR3: CASSWGTGVSNSPLHF

J: TRBJ2-2
V: TRBV11-2
CDR3: CASSLKARGQTNTGELFF

J: TRBJ2-7
V: TRBV6-1
CDR3: CASSVNRGHPYEQYF

J: TRBJ2-2
V: TRBV11-2
CDR3: CASSSRLAENTGELFF

J: TRBJ1-1
V: TRBV5-4
CDR3: CASSFSTGNTEAFF

J: TRBJ2-7
V: TRBV5-1
CDR3: CASSPRTGSGEQYF

J: TRBJ2-5
V: TRBV5-1
CDR3: CASSSLGSGETQYF

J: TRBJ2-5
V: TRBV18
CDR3: CASTPGAVRRETQYF

J: TRBJ1-1
V: TRBV12-3/TRBV12-4
CDR3: CASSLAGANTEAFF

J: TRBJ2-7
V: TRBV9
CDR3: CASSADPRGSFNEQYF

J: TRBJ1-2
V: TRBV20-1
CDR3: CSARDQDRGLYNYGYTF

J: TRBJ1-1
V: TRBV29-1
CDR3: CSAQEAGLNTEAFF

J: TRBJ2-1
V: TRBV19
CDR3: CASSISHQRYNEQFF

J: TRBJ2-1
V: TRBV20-1
CDR3: CSARLGNEQFF